This TCR beta chain stems from a study of graft-versus-host responses after intestinal transplantation. For this clone: The antigen remains undetermined.

Libraries were prepared by immunoSEQ multiplex PCR; TCRdb keeps only in-frame clonotypes and omits some of them. This table has fewer than 85,000 clones, about 94% appearing once. The sequences come from unstimulated CD8+ T cells sorted from spleen or lymph node cells, collected before intestinal transplant. The TCR sequence derives from a human donor who received an intestinal transplant.

CDR3 in DNA: TGTGCCAGCAGCCAAGTTCCCCGCTCCTACGAGCAGTACTTC. This encodes CASSQVPRSYEQYF. The chain uses TRBV4-2 and TRBJ2-7; no firm D call. CDR3 length: 14 residues. The ends were cut back, 1 base at V and 0 bases at J, with 7 bases in the middle. Germline V gene data show CDR1 as LGHNA and CDR2 as YNFKEQ.